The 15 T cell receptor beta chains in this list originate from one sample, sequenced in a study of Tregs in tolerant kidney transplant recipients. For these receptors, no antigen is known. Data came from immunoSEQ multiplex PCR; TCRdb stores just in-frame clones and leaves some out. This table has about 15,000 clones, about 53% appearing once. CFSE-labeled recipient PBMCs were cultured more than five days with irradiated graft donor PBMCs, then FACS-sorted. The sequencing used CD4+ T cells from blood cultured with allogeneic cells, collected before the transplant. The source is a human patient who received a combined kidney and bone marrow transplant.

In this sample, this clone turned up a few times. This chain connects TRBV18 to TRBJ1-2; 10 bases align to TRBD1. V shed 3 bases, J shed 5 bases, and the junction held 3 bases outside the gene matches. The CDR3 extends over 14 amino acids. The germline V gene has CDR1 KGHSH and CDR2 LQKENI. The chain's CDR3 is CASSPRDRGYGYTF. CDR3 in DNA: TGTGCCAGCTCACCTCGGGACAGGGGTTATGGCTACACCTTC.

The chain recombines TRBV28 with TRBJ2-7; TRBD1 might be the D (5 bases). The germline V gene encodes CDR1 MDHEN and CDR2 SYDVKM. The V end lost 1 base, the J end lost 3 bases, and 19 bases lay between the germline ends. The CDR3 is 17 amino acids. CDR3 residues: CASSLSPGASEYYEQYF. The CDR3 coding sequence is TGTGCCAGCAGTTTATCGCCTGGGGCGTCAGAATACTACGAGCAGTACTTC.

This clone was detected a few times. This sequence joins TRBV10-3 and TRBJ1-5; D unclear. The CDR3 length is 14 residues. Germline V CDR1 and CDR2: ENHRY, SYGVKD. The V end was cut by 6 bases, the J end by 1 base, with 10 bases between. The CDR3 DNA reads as TGTGCCATCAGAGCCCGCGGGAGCAATCAGCCCCAGCATTTT. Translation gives CAIRARGSNQPQHF.

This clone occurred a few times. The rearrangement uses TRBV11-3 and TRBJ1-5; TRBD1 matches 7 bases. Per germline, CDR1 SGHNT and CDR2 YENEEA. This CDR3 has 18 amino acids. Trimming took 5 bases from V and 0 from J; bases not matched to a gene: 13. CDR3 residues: CASSQRPPTGSSNQPQHF. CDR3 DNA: TGTGCCAGCAGCCAAAGACCCCCGACAGGGTCTAGCAATCAGCCCCAGCATTTT.

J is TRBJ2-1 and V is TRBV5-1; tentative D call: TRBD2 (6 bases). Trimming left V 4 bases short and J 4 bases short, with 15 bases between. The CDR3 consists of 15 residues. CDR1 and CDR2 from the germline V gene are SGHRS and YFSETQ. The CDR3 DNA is TGCGCCAGCAGCGCCGGGAGAGTATCATACAATGAGCAGTTCTTC. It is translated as CASSAGRVSYNEQFF.

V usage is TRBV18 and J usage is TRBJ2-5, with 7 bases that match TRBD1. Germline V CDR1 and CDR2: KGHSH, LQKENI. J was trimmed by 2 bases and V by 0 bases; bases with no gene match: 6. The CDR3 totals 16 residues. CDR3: CASSPPYQGDQETQYF. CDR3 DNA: TGTGCCAGCTCACCACCGTATCAGGGGGATCAAGAGACCCAGTACTTC.

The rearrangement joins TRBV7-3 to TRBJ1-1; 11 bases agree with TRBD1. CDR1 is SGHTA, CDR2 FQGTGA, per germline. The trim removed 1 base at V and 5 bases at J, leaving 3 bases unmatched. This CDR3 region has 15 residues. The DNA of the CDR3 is TGTGCCAGCAGCTTAATGGGACAGGGGGTTACTGAAGCTTTCTTT. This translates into CASSLMGQGVTEAFF.

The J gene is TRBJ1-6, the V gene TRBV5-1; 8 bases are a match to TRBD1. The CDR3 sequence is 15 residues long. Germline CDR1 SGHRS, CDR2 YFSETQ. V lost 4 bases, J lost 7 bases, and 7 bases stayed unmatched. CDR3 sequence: CASSAKQGGNSPLHF. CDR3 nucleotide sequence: TGCGCCAGCAGCGCTAAACAGGGGGGCAATTCACCCCTCCACTTT.

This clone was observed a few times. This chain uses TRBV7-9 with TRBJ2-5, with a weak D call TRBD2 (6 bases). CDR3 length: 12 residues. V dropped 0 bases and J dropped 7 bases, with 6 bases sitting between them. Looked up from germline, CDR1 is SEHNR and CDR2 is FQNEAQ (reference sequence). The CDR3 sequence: CASSLARGTQYF. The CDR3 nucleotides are TGTGCCAGCAGCTTAGCGCGGGGGACCCAGTACTTC.

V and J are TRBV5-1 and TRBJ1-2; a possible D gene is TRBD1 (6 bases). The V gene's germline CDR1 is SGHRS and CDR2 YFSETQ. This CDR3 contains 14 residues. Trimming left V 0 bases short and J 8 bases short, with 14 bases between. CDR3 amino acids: CASSLATGLGGYTF. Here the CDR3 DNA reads TGCGCCAGCAGCTTGGCGACAGGCTTAGGGGGCTACACCTTC.

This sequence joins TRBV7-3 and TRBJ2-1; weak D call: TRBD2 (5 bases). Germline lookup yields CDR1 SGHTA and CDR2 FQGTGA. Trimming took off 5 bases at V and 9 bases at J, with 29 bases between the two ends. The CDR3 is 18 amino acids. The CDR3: CASSPRGGVGPGKAEQFF. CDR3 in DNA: TGTGCCAGCAGCCCCAGAGGTGGCGTGGGCCCGGGAAAGGCTGAGCAGTTCTTC. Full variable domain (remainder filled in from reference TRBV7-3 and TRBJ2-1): GAGVSQTPSNKVTEKGKYVELRCDPISGHTALYWYRQSLGQGPEFLIYFQGTGAADDSGLPNDRFFAVRPEGSVSTLKIQRTERGDSAVYLCASSPRGGVGPGKAEQFFGPGTRLTVL.

The CDR3 DNA reads as TGCGCCAGCAGTCAATCTCGGAGGGCCCTGAACTCCTACGAGCAGTACTTC. As protein: CASSQSRRALNSYEQYF. V gene TRBV23-1 combines with J gene TRBJ2-7; weak D call: TRBD2 (6 bases). TRBV23-1 is an open reading frame whose function is uncertain. This CDR3 spans 17 amino acids. V was clipped by 0 bases and J by 0 bases, with 15 bases between them.

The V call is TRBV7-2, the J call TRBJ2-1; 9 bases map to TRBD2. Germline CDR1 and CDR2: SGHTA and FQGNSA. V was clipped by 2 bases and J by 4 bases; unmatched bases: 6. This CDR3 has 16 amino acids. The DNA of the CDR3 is TGTGCCAGCAGCTTAACAACTAGCGGGTCATACAATGAGCAGTTCTTC. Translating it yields CASSLTTSGSYNEQFF.

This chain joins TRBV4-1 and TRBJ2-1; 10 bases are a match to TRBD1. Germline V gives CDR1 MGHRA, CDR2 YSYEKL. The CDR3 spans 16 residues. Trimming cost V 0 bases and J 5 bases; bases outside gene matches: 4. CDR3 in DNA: TGCGCCAGCAGCCAAGACCCGGACAGGGGGAACAATGAGCAGTTCTTC. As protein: CASSQDPDRGNNEQFF.

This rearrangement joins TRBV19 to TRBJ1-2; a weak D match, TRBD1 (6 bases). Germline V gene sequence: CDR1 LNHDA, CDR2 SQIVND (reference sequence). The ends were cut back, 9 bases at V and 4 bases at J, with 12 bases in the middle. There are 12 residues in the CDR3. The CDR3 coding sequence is TGTGCCAGCAGGGGTCGGGGCTATGGCTACACCTTC. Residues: CASRGRGYGYTF.